These 15 T cell receptor beta chains originate from one sample sequenced in a study of blood T cell repertoires in COVID-19. Sequencing was performed with immunoSEQ multiplex PCR; in TCRdb, only in-frame clones are kept and a portion is missing. Of about 190,000 clones listed, around 87% were seen once; the top ten hold around 23%. Sequenced: PBMCs or T cells enriched from blood (not recorded which). These TCRs come from a woman in her thirties or forties in a cohort exposed to, infected with or recovered from COVID-19 (not recorded which).

The rearrangement links TRBV28 to TRBJ1-3; D not resolved. The CDR3 covers 16 residues. Trimming cost V 4 bases and J 1 base, with 14 bases left between them. Germline V lookup: CDR1 MDHEN, CDR2 SYDVKM. This CDR3 is CASSSPGSDSGNTIYF. The CDR3 nucleotides are TGTGCCAGCAGTTCGCCCGGGTCGGATTCTGGAAACACCATATATTTT.

This clone came up once. The V and J genes are TRBV7-9 and TRBJ2-3; 9 bases are a match to TRBD1. CDR1 and CDR2 from the germline V gene are SEHNR and FQNEAQ (reference sequence). V dropped 3 bases and J dropped 6; count of bases not matched to a gene: 7. There are 15 residues in the CDR3. The chain's CDR3 is CASSLGTGSLDTQYF. The CDR3 coding sequence is TGTGCCAGCAGCTTGGGGACAGGGTCGTTGGATACGCAGTATTTT.

The genes are TRBV11-2 and TRBJ2-6; 8 bases line up with TRBD2. V shed 5 bases, J shed 0 bases, and the junction held 9 bases outside the gene matches. CDR3 length: 18 amino acids. From germline, CDR1 is SGHAT and CDR2 FQNNGV. As DNA, the CDR3 is TGTGCCAGCAGCACCAAAGCGGGGGCCTTCTCTGGGGCCAACGTCCTGACTTTC. Its translation: CASSTKAGAFSGANVLTF.

The chain recombines TRBV7-9 with TRBJ1-3; D gene ambiguous. In germline, CDR1 is SEHNR, CDR2 FQNEAQ (reference sequence). The V gene lost 6 bases and the J gene lost 2 bases, with 14 bases spanning the gap. This CDR3 is built from 15 residues. CDR3 DNA: TGTGCCAGCAGTCCCCGTGTCTCCCCTGGAAACACCATATATTTT. Its protein product is CASSPRVSPGNTIYF.

This clone was seen just once. J is TRBJ2-1 and V is TRBV2; 8 positions match TRBD2. The CDR3 loop spans 17 amino acids. Germline lookup yields CDR1 SNHLY and CDR2 FYNNEI. The J segment lost 9 bases and the V segment lost 7 bases, leaving 20 bases of the junction unmatched. CDR3 in DNA: TGTGCCAGCAACCCCCCGGAGGGTAGACGGGAGGGCCGTGAGCAGTTCTTC. Its protein is CASNPPEGRREGREQFF.

This chain uses TRBV27 with TRBJ1-1, with a weak D call TRBD1 (5 bases). The CDR3 is made up of 13 amino acids. The V end lost 6 bases, the J end lost 3 bases, and 11 bases lay between the germline ends. The germline V gene has CDR1 MNHEY and CDR2 SMNVEV (reference sequence). The CDR3 region has the DNA TGTGCCAGCAGCTGGGCAGGGTACACTGAAGCTTTCTTT. Translation: CASSWAGYTEAFF.

The rearrangement links TRBV6-5 to TRBJ2-1, with D maybe TRBD1 (6 bases). V was shortened by 11 bases and J by 5 bases, with 10 bases between the two germline ends. This CDR3 is built from 11 residues. Germline V lookup: CDR1 MNHEY, CDR2 SVGAGI. In nucleotides, the CDR3 is TGTGCCTTGGACAGAAACAATGAGCAGTTCTTC. Translating it yields CALDRNNEQFF.

This sequence joins TRBV19 and TRBJ1-2; perhaps TRBD1 as D (5 bases). Trimming pared 3 bases from V and 7 bases from J, leaving 12 bases between. This CDR3 has 13 amino acids. Germline V lookup: CDR1 LNHDA, CDR2 SQIVND (reference sequence). The CDR3 DNA sequence: TGTGCCAGTAGTATTACAGGCCCCCTTGGCTACACCTTC. Amino acids: CASSITGPLGYTF.

J is TRBJ1-2 and V is TRBV15; a possible D gene is TRBD1 (6 bases). Trimming cost V 1 base and J 6 bases, with 15 bases left between them. This CDR3 comprises 15 residues. In germline, CDR1 is LNHNV, CDR2 YYDKDF (reference sequence). The CDR3 nucleotides read TGTGCCACCAGCAGAGCACAGGGTTGGTTAGATGGCTACACCTTC. It yields the protein CATSRAQGWLDGYTF.

The chain employs TRBV5-4 and TRBJ2-1; D is uncertain. This CDR3 spans 15 amino acids. Trimming removed 0 bases at V and 6 bases at J, with 13 bases between. In germline, CDR1 is SGHNT, CDR2 YYREEE (reference sequence). CDR3 in DNA: TGTGCCAGCAGCTTGGCCGTGGCACCCTCCAATGAGCAGTTCTTC. Amino acid sequence: CASSLAVAPSNEQFF.

The CDR3 sequence is CASSQKPLRGGGEKLFF. The CDR3 nucleotides read TGCGCCAGCAGCCAAAAACCCCTCCGAGGGGGGGGCGAAAAACTGTTTTTT. The chain employs TRBV5-1 and TRBJ1-4, with D tentatively TRBD1 (6 bases). Germline CDR1 SGHRS, CDR2 YFSETQ. The CDR3 consists of 17 residues. Trimming removed 4 bases at V and 8 bases at J, with 24 bases between.

This clone was counted between two and nine times. CDR3 sequence (DNA): TGTGCCAGCGGGGGGTCGGAGAAGCAGTTCTTC. Translating gives CASGGSEKQFF. V gene TRBV6-5 combines with J gene TRBJ2-1; weak D call: TRBD2 (6 bases). The CDR3 extends over 11 amino acids. Germline V gives CDR1 MNHEY, CDR2 SVGAGI. Trimming took 8 bases from V and 11 from J, leaving 13 bases between them.

V and J are TRBV5-4 and TRBJ2-5; 11 bases agree with TRBD1. V was clipped by 4 bases and J by 5 bases; unmatched bases: 13. Germline V CDR1 and CDR2: SGHNT, YYREEE (reference sequence). The length of the CDR3 is 17 residues. CDR3 DNA: TGTGCCAGCAGCCGCGCGAACCGGGACAGGGGGAGGGAGACCCAGTACTTC. Protein product: CASSRANRDRGRETQYF.

This chain's CDR3 is CAWSTLNTEAFF. CDR3 bases: TGTGCCTGGAGTACTCTAAACACTGAAGCTTTCTTT. The chain joins TRBV30 to TRBJ1-1; D unclear. CDR1 GTSNPN and CDR2 SVGIG come from the germline V gene (reference sequence). The V and J ends lost 2 bases and 2 bases respectively, with 6 bases between them. The CDR3 length is 12 residues.

The gene calls are TRBV5-1 and TRBJ1-1; D might be TRBD1 (5 bases). Germline lookup yields CDR1 SGHRS and CDR2 YFSETQ. There are 13 residues in the CDR3. The V gene lost 5 bases and the J gene lost 1 base, with 9 bases spanning the gap. Here the CDR3 DNA reads TGCGCCAGCAGGGACCAGGGGAACACTGAAGCTTTCTTT. It specifies CASRDQGNTEAFF.